What follows is one T cell receptor beta chain and its context. What it binds is unknown. Time point denoted: week 47, end of study. The study gave 300 ug of mutant IDH1 20-mer peptide per vaccine dose, with topical imiquimod. The data were produced by immunoSEQ multiplex PCR, yet TCRdb's version contains in-frame clones alone and is incomplete. The table lists tens of thousands of clones, around 80% of them singletons. The sample is drawn from a study of a mutant IDH1 vaccine in newly diagnosed glioma. Broader study findings: Pseudoprogression appeared independent of alterations in top peripheral clonotypes.

Germline-derived CDR1 and CDR2 are SGHAT and FQDESV (reference sequence). V shed 5 bases, J shed 7 bases, and the junction held 6 bases outside the gene matches. The CDR3 covers 13 residues. This TCR came from a man aged 35-49 years with glioma. Some clones in this sample may be carry-over from other donors' samples. Sample: PBMCs, taken from a glioma patient whose treatment included an IDH1 peptide vaccine. This sequence joins TRBV11-1 and TRBJ1-2; 8 bases align to TRBD1. CDR3 nucleotide sequence: TGTGCCAGCAGCCCGGACAGGGTTGGTGGCTACACCTTC. It codes for CASSPDRVGGYTF.